This T cell receptor beta chain comes out of a study of T cells after yellow fever vaccination. With V trimmed by 5 bases and J by 4 bases, 9 bases remained unmatched. CDR1 and CDR2 from the germline V gene are SGHTA and FQGTGA. The CDR3 consists of 17 residues. The study, taken as a whole, reports: Highly abundant clonotypes carried over from the bulk population could end up in FACS-sorted repertoires as contaminants. At 95% to 98% for CD4 and approximately 89% for CD8, most primary-vaccination clones showed up again after the booster.

TCRdb reprocessed the 5' RACE reads with MiXCR, giving one entry per CDR3 protein. The sample has around 250,000 distinct CDR3 sequences, about 5.2% seen once. This clonotype has just a few counts. Antigen specificity is unknown. This sequence joins TRBV7-3 and TRBJ2-5, with 14 bases that match TRBD2. The source was CD4+ T cells sorted from PBMCs, collected on the day of the yellow fever booster vaccination. The TCR was taken from a man aged 18 to 30 who received the YFV17D yellow fever vaccine. Here the CDR3 reads CASSLLGLAGGGETQYF. The CDR3 bases are TGTGCCAGCAGCCTCCTCGGACTAGCGGGGGGCGGAGAGACCCAGTACTTC.